This T cell receptor beta chain was identified during a study of T cells after yellow fever vaccination. V gave up 0 bases and J gave up 3 bases, with 15 bases separating them. Germline loops: CDR1 LNHDA, CDR2 SQIVND (reference sequence). This CDR3 has 17 residues. This clonotype has a handful of counts. For TCR, cDNA came from 5'RACE template switching, which added a universal primer site and UMIs. TCRdb re-called the 5' RACE reads through MiXCR, storing one row per CDR3 protein. The sample includes about 26,000 distinct CDR3 sequences, roughly 4.7% of them seen just once. General study findings and limits: A limited proportion of clonotypes was detected within both the CD4 and CD8 compartments.

The sequence derives from a man in his late teens or twenties who received the YFV17D yellow fever vaccine. This material consisted of PBMCs, either bulk or a sorted T-cell subset (CD4+, CD8+, memory, or dextramer-sorted; not recorded which), taken on the day of the yellow fever booster vaccination. The J gene is TRBJ1-5, the V gene TRBV19; D remains ambiguous. The CDR3 DNA is TGTGCCAGTAGTATAGATCTTCGGGTGCGGACCAATCAGCCCCAGCATTTT. Translating it yields CASSIDLRVRTNQPQHF.